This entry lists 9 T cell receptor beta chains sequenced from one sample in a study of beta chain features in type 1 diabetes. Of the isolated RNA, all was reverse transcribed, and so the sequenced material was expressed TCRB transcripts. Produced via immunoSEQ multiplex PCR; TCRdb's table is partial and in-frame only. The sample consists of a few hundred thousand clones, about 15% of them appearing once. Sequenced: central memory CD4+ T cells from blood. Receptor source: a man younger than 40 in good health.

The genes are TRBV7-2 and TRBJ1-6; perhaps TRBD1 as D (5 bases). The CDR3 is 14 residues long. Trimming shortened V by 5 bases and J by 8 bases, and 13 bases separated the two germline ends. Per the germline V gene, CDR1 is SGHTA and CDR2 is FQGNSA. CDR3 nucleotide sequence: TGTGCCAGCAGCCCCAGGGTCGGGGATTCACCCCTCCACTTT. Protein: CASSPRVGDSPLHF.

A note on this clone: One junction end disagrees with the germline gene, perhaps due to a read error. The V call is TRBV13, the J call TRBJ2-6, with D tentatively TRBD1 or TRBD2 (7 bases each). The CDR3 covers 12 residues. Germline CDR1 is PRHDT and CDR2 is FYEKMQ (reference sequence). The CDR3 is CASSGDSRVLTF. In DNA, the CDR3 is TGCGCCAGCAGCGGGGACAGTCGCGTCCTGACTTTC. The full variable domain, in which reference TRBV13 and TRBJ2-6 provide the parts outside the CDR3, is AAGVIQSPRHLIKEKRETATLKCYPIPRHDTVYWYQQGPGQDPQFLISFYEKMQSDKGSIPDRFSAQQFSDYHSELNMSSLELGDSALYFCASSGDSRVLTFGAGSRLTVL.

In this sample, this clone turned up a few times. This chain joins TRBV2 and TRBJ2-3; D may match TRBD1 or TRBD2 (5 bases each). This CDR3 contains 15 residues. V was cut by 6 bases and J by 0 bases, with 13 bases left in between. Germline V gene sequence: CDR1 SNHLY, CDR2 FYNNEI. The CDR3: CASRDGTTSTDTQYF. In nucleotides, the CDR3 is TGTGCCAGCAGGGATGGGACGACCAGCACAGATACGCAGTATTTT.

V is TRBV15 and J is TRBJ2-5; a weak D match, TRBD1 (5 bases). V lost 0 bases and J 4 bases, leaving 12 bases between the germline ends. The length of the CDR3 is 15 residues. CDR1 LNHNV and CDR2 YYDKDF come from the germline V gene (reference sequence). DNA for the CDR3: TGTGCCACCAGCAGAGATCCCGGACATCGAGAGACCCAGTACTTC. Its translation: CATSRDPGHRETQYF.

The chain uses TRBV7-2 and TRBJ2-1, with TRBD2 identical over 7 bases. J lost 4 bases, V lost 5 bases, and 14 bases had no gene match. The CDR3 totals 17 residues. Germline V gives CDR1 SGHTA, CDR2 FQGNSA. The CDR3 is CASSPETSHGPYNEQFF. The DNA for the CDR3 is TGTGCCAGCAGCCCAGAGACTAGCCACGGCCCTTACAATGAGCAGTTCTTC.

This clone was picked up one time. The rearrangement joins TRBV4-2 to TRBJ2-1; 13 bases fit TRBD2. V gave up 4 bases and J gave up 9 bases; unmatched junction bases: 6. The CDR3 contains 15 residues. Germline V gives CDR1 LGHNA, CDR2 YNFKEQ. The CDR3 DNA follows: TGTGCCAGCAGCCCTCGGACTAGCGGGGGCGCTGAGCAGTTCTTC. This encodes CASSPRTSGGAEQFF.

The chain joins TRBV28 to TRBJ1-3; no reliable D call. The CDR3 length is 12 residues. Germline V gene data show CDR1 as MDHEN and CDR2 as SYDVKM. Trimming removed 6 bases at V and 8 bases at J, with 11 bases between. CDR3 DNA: TGTGCCAGCAGCCCAGATGGTTACACCATATATTTT. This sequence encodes CASSPDGYTIYF.

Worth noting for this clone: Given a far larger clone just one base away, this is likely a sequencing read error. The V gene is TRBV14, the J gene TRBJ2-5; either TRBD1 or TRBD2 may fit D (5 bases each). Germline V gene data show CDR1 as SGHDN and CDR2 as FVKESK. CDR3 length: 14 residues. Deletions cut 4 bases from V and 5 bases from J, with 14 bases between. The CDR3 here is CASSRRGVRETQYF. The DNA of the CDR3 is TGTGCCAGCAGCCGAAGAGGGGTTAGGGAGACCCAGTACTTC.

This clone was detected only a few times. The CDR3 region is CATSKDRGTDTQYF. The CDR3 bases are TGTGCCACCAGCAAGGACAGGGGGACAGATACGCAGTATTTT. This sequence joins TRBV15 and TRBJ2-3; 10 positions match TRBD1. J gave up 3 bases and V 4 bases, and 1 base lay outside the gene matches. Germline lookup yields CDR1 LNHNV and CDR2 YYDKDF (reference sequence). The CDR3 is 14 residues long.